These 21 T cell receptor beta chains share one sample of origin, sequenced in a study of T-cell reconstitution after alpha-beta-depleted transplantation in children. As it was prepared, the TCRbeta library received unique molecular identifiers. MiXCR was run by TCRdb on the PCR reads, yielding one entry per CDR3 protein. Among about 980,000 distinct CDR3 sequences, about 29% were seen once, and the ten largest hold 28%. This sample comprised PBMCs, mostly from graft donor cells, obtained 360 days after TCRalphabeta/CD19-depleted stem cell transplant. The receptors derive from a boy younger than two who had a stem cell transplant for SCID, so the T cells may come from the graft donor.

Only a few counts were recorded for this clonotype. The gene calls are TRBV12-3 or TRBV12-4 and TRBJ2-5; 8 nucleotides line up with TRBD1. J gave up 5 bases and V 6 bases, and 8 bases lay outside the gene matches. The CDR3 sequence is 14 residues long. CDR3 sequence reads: CASRLQGAGETQYF. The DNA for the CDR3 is TGTGCCAGCAGACTTCAGGGGGCAGGGGAGACCCAGTACTTC.

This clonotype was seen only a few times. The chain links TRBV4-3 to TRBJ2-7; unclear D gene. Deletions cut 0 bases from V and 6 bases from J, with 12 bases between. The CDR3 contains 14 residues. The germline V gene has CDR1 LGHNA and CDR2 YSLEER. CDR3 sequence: CASSQDWALGEQYF. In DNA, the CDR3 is TGCGCCAGCAGCCAAGATTGGGCCCTCGGCGAGCAGTACTTC.

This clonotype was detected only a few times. The CDR3, as DNA: TGTGCCAGCAGTTACAAGTTCTTAGGTGGGGGTTCCTACAATGAGCAGTTCTTC. Its protein product is CASSYKFLGGGSYNEQFF. The chain couples TRBV6-5 to TRBJ2-1; possibly TRBD1 or TRBD2 for D (5 bases each). The germline V and J ends were trimmed by 2 bases and 1 base, with 18 bases remaining between them. The CDR3 runs 18 residues. The V gene's germline CDR1 is MNHEY and CDR2 SVGAGI.

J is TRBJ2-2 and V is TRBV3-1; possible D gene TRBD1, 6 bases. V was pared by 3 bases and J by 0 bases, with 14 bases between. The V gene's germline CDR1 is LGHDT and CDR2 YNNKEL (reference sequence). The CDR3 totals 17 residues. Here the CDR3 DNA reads TGTGCCAGCAGCCATTTGGGGGCTATAGCGAACACCGGGGAGCTGTTTTTT. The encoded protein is CASSHLGAIANTGELFF.

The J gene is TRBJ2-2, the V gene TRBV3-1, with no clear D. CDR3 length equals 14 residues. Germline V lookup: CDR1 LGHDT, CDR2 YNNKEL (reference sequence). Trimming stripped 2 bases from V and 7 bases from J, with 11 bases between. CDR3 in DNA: TGTGCCAGCAGCCAATCGTTTCCCGGCGGGGAGCTGTTTTTT. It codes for CASSQSFPGGELFF.

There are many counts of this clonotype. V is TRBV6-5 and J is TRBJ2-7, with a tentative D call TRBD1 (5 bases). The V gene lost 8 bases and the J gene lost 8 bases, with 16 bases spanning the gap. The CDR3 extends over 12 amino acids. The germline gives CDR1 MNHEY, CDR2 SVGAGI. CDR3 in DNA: TGTGCCAGCCGCAGGGATTTATCGAAGCAGTACTTC. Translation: CASRRDLSKQYF.

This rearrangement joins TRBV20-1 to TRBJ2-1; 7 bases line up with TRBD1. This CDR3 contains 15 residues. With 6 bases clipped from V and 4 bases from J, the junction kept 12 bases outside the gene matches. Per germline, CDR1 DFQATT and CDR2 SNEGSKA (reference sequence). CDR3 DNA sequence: TGCAGTGCGGGGGACAGCCTCTTCCGATACAATGAGCAGTTCTTC. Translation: CSAGDSLFRYNEQFF.

The CDR3, as DNA: TGTGCCACCAGCGTTCGGGACAGGGGTGGGACCGGGGAGCTGTTTTTT. The encoded protein is CATSVRDRGGTGELFF. The V and J genes are TRBV15 and TRBJ2-2; 10 bases match TRBD1. With V trimmed by 5 bases and J by 5 bases, 8 bases remained unmatched. Germline values: CDR1 LNHNV, CDR2 YYDKDF (reference sequence). This CDR3 region has 16 residues. Combining the CDR3 with reference TRBV15 and TRBJ2-2 gives the whole variable domain DAMVIQNPRYQVTQFGKPVTLSCSQTLNHNVMYWYQQKSSQAPKLLFHYYDKDFNNEADTPDNFQSRRPNTSFCFLDIRSPGLGDTAMYLCATSVRDRGGTGELFFGEGSRLTVL.

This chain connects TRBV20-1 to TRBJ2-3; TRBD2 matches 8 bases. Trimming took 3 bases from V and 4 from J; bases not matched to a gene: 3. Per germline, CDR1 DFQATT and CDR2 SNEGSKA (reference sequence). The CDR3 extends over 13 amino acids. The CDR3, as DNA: TGCAGTGCTAGCGGGGGGGCCCCAGATACGCAGTATTTT. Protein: CSASGGAPDTQYF.

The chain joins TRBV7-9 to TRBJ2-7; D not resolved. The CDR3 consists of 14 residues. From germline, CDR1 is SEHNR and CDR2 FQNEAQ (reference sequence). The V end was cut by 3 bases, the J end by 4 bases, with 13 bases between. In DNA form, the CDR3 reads TGTGCCAGCAGCTTGGGCGGTATTGGGTACGAGCAGTACTTC. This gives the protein CASSLGGIGYEQYF.

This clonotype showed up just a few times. This CDR3 reads CASRTQDRSEYEQYF. The CDR3, as DNA: TGCGCCAGCAGAACTCAGGACAGGTCGGAATACGAGCAGTACTTC. The J gene is TRBJ2-7, the V gene TRBV5-1; 7 nucleotides match TRBD1. The CDR3 contains 15 residues. From germline, CDR1 is SGHRS and CDR2 YFSETQ. V was clipped by 5 bases and J by 4 bases; unmatched bases: 12.

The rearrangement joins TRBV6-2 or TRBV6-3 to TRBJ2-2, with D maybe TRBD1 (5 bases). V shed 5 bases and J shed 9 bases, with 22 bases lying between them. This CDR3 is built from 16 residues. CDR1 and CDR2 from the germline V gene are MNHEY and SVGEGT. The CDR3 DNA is TGTGCCAGCAGTCCCACCGCCGGAAGGGGTGGGAGGGAGCTGTTTTTT. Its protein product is CASSPTAGRGGRELFF.

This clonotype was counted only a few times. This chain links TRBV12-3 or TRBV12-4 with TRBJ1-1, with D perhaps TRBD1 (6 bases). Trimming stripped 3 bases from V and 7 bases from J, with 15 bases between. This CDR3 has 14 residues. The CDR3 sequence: CASSLTRDMSEAFF. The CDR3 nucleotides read TGTGCCAGCAGTTTGACCCGGGACATGAGTGAAGCTTTCTTT.

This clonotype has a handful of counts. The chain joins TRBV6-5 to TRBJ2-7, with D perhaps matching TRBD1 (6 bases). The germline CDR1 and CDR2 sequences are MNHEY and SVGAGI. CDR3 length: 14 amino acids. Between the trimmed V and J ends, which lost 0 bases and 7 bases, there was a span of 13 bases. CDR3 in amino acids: CASSYSRGLGEQYF. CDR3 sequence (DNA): TGTGCCAGCAGTTACTCCAGGGGCCTGGGGGAGCAGTACTTC.

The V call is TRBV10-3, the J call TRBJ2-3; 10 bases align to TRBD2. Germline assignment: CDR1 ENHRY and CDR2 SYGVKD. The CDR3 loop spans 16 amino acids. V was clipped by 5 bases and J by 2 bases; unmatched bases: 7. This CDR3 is CAISSVAGGSTDTQYF. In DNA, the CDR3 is TGTGCCATCAGTTCAGTAGCGGGGGGTTCCACAGATACGCAGTATTTT.

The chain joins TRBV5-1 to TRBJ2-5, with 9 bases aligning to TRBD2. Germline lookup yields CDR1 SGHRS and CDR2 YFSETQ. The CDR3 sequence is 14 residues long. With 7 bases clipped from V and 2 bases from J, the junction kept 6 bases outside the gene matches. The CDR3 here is CASGSGGVQETQYF. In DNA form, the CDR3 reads TGCGCCAGCGGTAGCGGGGGAGTACAAGAGACCCAGTACTTC.

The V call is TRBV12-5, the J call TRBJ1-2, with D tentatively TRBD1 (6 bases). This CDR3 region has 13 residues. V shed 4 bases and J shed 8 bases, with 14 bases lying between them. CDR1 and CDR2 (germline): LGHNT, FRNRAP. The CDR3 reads CASGSTGLRGYTF. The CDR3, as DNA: TGTGCTAGTGGTTCTACAGGGTTAAGAGGCTACACCTTC.

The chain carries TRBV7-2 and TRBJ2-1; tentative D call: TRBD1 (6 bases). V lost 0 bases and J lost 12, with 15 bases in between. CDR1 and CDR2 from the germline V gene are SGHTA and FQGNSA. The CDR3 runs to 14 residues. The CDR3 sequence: CASSLASVQGLQFF. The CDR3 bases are TGTGCCAGCAGCTTAGCTTCCGTACAGGGATTGCAGTTCTTC.

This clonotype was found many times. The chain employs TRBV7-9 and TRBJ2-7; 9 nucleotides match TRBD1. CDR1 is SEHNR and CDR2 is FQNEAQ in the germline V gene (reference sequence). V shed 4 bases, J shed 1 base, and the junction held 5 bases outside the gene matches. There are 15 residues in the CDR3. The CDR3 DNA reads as TGTGCCAGCAGCTCCGGGACAGGGAAATCCTACGAGCAGTACTTC. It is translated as CASSSGTGKSYEQYF.

The CDR3 DNA follows: TGCGCCAGCAAGGGGACTAGTCCCTACGAGCAGTACTTC. It codes for CASKGTSPYEQYF. This chain joins TRBV5-1 and TRBJ2-7; 8 bases are shared with TRBD2. Trimming at V came to 6 bases and at J to 2 bases, leaving 4 bases not matched to a gene. This CDR3 comprises 13 residues. CDR1 is SGHRS, CDR2 YFSETQ, per germline.

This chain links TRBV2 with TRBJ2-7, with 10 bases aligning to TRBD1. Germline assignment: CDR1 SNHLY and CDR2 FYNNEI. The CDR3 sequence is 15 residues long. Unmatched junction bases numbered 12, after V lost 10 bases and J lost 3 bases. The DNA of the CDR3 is TGTGCCACCTCTCTACCGGGACAGGGGCGCTACGAGCAGTACTTC. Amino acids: CATSLPGQGRYEQYF.